Below are 14 T cell receptor beta chains sequenced from a single sample in a study of T-cell memory formation after mild COVID-19 (dated by TCRdb to the early 2020s). Library creation used 5' RACE. Sequencing was performed on an Illumina NovaSeq 6000. TCRdb reprocessed the public reads (quality trimming at Q25 with fastp, clone calling with MiXCR) and kept in-frame beta chains. Each entry merges the rows of one CDR3 protein and shows their most common DNA and genes. In all, the sample holds 400,000 to 550,000 distinct CDR3 sequences, and 20% to 30% of those were seen once. Clones ranked in the top ten supply 9.5% to 15% of the sample. Specimen: PBMCs or a T cell subset sorted from them (not recorded which). The receptors shown here come from an adult woman who had mild COVID-19 (a few samples of this study predate the infection). The sample titles of this study are shuffled in the database, so cell type and time point are left out; the donor was told from shared clones.

The chain joins TRBV27 to TRBJ2-7; the D gene is possibly TRBD2 (6 bases). Trimming removed 3 bases from V and 4 bases from J, with 10 bases in between. This CDR3 region has 13 residues. The germline CDR1 and CDR2 sequences are MNHEY and SMNVEV (reference sequence). This CDR3 is CASSFPGDYEQYF. The CDR3 DNA sequence: TGTGCCAGCAGTTTCCCGGGAGATTACGAGCAGTACTTC.

This clonotype occurred a few times. The chain combines TRBV12-3 or TRBV12-4 with TRBJ2-5, with D unclear. Trimming removed 2 bases from V and 4 bases from J, with 8 bases in between. This CDR3 has 13 residues. The CDR3 coding sequence is TGTGCCAGCAGTTTAAGTGGTTTAGAGACCCAGTACTTC. Translating it yields CASSLSGLETQYF.

In its sample, this clonotype was seen a few times. The chain employs TRBV12-3 or TRBV12-4 and TRBJ2-7; D is perhaps TRBD1 or TRBD2 (5 bases each). The germline V and J ends were trimmed by 3 bases and 3 bases, with 9 bases remaining between them. The CDR3 length is 13 residues. In nucleotides, the CDR3 is TGTGCCAGCAGTTTGGGGACGAACTACGAGCAGTACTTC. This encodes CASSLGTNYEQYF.

The rearrangement uses TRBV14 and TRBJ2-5, with 7 positions matching TRBD1. Germline assignment: CDR1 SGHDN and CDR2 FVKESK. V was pared by 4 bases and J by 5 bases, with 13 bases of the junction left unmatched. The CDR3 sequence is 16 residues long. The CDR3 loop reads CASSLAGTVRRETQYF. DNA for the CDR3: TGTGCCAGCAGCCTAGCCGGGACAGTTCGAAGGGAGACCCAGTACTTC.

The chain recombines TRBV4-1 with TRBJ2-7; possible D gene TRBD1, 6 bases. V lost 2 bases and J 5 bases, leaving 16 bases between the germline ends. From germline, CDR1 is MGHRA and CDR2 YSYEKL. This CDR3 comprises 15 residues. The chain's CDR3 is CASSQLGQSQDEQYF. CDR3 in DNA: TGCGCCAGCAGCCAACTCGGACAGTCCCAGGACGAGCAGTACTTC.

The CDR3 region has the DNA TGCAGTGCTAGAGATAGTTCCCCGGTGGAGACCCAGTACTTC. Protein product: CSARDSSPVETQYF. The V gene is TRBV20-1, the J gene TRBJ2-5; D unclear. Trimming left V 0 bases short and J 5 bases short, with 13 bases between. Germline V gene lookup returns CDR1 DFQATT and CDR2 SNEGSKA (reference sequence). CDR3 size: 14 residues.

This clonotype was counted a few times. The rearrangement joins TRBV6-5 to TRBJ2-4; 8 bases map to TRBD1. CDR3 length: 16 residues. With V trimmed by 4 bases and J by 6 bases, 11 bases remained unmatched. The germline V gene encodes CDR1 MNHEY and CDR2 SVGAGI. CDR3 nucleotides: TGTGCCAGCAGTTCGGGACAGGTCCTGGTTAGAAACATTCAGTACTTC. Translated, it gives CASSSGQVLVRNIQYF.

This clonotype was found a few times. V usage is TRBV30 and J usage is TRBJ1-3; D is unresolved. The CDR3 length is 15 residues. Germline V gene sequence: CDR1 GTSNPN, CDR2 SVGIG (reference sequence). The V gene lost 0 bases and the J gene lost 0 bases, with 9 bases spanning the gap. CDR3 in DNA: TGTGCCTGGAGTGTCGTCCTAGGCTCTGGAAACACCATATATTTT. This translates into CAWSVVLGSGNTIYF.

The J gene is TRBJ2-1, the V gene TRBV18, with D possibly being TRBD2 (5 bases). V gave up 3 bases and J gave up 5 bases, with 11 bases separating them. Germline loops: CDR1 KGHSH, CDR2 LQKENI. The CDR3 is 14 amino acids. CDR3 nucleotides: TGTGCCAGCTCACCCTTGAACGGGGACAATGAGCAGTTCTTC. Translation gives CASSPLNGDNEQFF.

The chain joins TRBV14 to TRBJ2-2, with D unresolved. Germline V gene lookup returns CDR1 SGHDN and CDR2 FVKESK. The CDR3 contains 16 residues. The V gene lost 3 bases and the J gene lost 0 bases, with 11 bases spanning the gap. The CDR3 DNA is TGTGCCAGCAGCCAGAGTATATTGCCGAACACCGGGGAGCTGTTTTTT. Encoded protein: CASSQSILPNTGELFF.

This clonotype was seen a single time. The chain joins TRBV29-1 to TRBJ2-1; 11 nucleotides agree with TRBD1. The V gene's germline CDR1 is SQVTM and CDR2 ANQGSEA. With 6 bases clipped from V and 6 bases from J, the junction kept 7 bases outside the gene matches. The CDR3 extends over 14 amino acids. The CDR3 nucleotides are TGCAGCGTGCCGGGACAGGGGGTAAGCAATGAGCAGTTCTTC. This codes for CSVPGQGVSNEQFF.

This clonotype appeared a few times. The gene calls are TRBV7-8 and TRBJ2-7; the match to TRBD1 covers 8 bases. CDR3 length equals 14 residues. Germline CDR1 is SGHVS and CDR2 is FQNEAQ. V shed 2 bases, J shed 4 bases, and the junction held 4 bases outside the gene matches. As DNA, the CDR3 is TGTGCCAGCAGCTTACACGACAGGGGTTACGAGCAGTACTTC. Translating gives CASSLHDRGYEQYF.

CDR3 loop: CSAFPTGNSYEQYF. Here the CDR3 DNA reads TGCAGTGCTTTTCCGACAGGGAACTCCTACGAGCAGTACTTC. This chain connects TRBV20-1 to TRBJ2-7; 7 bases line up with TRBD1. The germline CDR1 and CDR2 sequences are DFQATT and SNEGSKA (reference sequence). This CDR3 comprises 14 residues. The J segment lost 0 bases and the V segment lost 5 bases, leaving 7 bases of the junction unmatched.

V is TRBV3-1 and J is TRBJ1-1; D is unclear. V was pared by 4 bases and J by 0 bases, with 12 bases between. The CDR3 consists of 15 residues. The germline V gene has CDR1 LGHDT and CDR2 YNNKEL (reference sequence). CDR3: CASSRAMVVNTEAFF. The CDR3 nucleotides read TGTGCCAGCAGCCGGGCGATGGTGGTGAACACTGAAGCTTTCTTT.